Listed below are T cell receptor beta chains from one sample, sequenced in a study of radiotherapy plus CTLA-4 blockade in lung cancer. The data were produced by immunoSEQ multiplex PCR, yet TCRdb's version contains in-frame clones alone and is incomplete. In the table there are over 35,000 clones, 75% to 80% of which are singletons. Here the sequenced sample was peripheral blood, taken from a patient treated with radiotherapy plus ipilimumab. The receptors come from a human donor with non-small cell lung cancer whose response to radiotherapy plus ipilimumab could not be evaluated. CDR3s leave out the opening cysteine and the closing phenylalanine or tryptophan.

>TRBJ2-5|TRBV18
ASSQYREMETQY
>TRBJ1-1|TRBV28
ASSPVTGGDTEAF
>TRBJ2-2|TRBV28
ASSSSGTAGGELF
>TRBJ2-1|TRBV7-9
ASSPRTGVFDEQF
>TRBJ2-5|TRBV7-2
ASSDSGGGETQY
>TRBJ1-2|TRBV4-2
ASSQGTGGPEGYT
>TRBJ2-3|TRBV19
ASTRGDRDSDTQY
>TRBJ1-1|TRBV2
ASSGQGLNTEAF
>TRBJ2-7|TRBV6-5
ASREPGLADREQY
>TRBJ2-7|TRBV14
ASSQWEGGYEQY
>TRBJ2-2|TRBV7-2
ASSPTGPELF
>TRBJ1-1|TRBV4-1
ASSQGAAGQGTEAF
>TRBJ1-5|TRBV2
ASRSNLLANQPQH
>TRBJ2-1|TRBV19
ASLSGANYNEQF
>TRBJ1-3|TRBV7-2
ASSLGGGKGNTIY
>TRBJ1-2|TRBV29-1
SAFNRGNYGYT
>TRBJ1-1|TRBV28
ASSLDRDFAEAF
>TRBJ2-2|TRBV11-3
ASSSQDRGWAGELF
>TRBJ2-7|TRBV9
ASSPRTSGSYEQY
>TRBJ2-5|TRBV4-2
ASSQQGSKETQY
>TRBJ2-6|TRBV5-1
ASSKGHQSSGANVLT
>TRBJ2-7|TRBV4-2
ASSQVGGLAEQY
>TRBJ1-4|TRBV10-3
AISKGQVNEKLF
>TRBJ2-5|TRBV9
ASSVVGGLGQETQY
>TRBJ2-3|TRBV4-3
ASSLAGGQGDTQY
>TRBJ2-3|TRBV5-1
ASSLVPGLSTDTQY
>TRBJ2-3|TRBV4-2
ASSQAERGGGQDTQY
>TRBJ1-1|TRBV18
ASSPFNGDTEAF
>TRBJ2-2|TRBV28
ASSSPLGTGRTGELF
>TRBJ1-5|TRBV4-3
ASSHSTGDNQPQH
>TRBJ2-5|TRBV19
ASSLLGLAGGNLQETQY
>TRBJ2-7|TRBV5-4
ASSFGQGSYEQY
>TRBJ2-7|TRBV5-1
ASSFTSGAYEQY
>TRBJ1-6|TRBV4-3
ASSQGTGNNSPLH
>TRBJ1-2|TRBV5-6
ASSLVPGGGYT
>TRBJ2-5|TRBV6-5
ASSSQSQAGAGEQY
>TRBJ1-5|TRBV30
AWSMTGGDYSNQPQH
>TRBJ2-4|TRBV6-4
ASTSPGVGHIQY
>TRBJ2-7|TRBV5-1
ASSLAWGSGEQY
>TRBJ2-7|TRBV27
ASRARTGKSYEQY
>TRBJ2-4|TRBV18
ASSPLRDKAKNIQY
>TRBJ2-5|TRBV29-1
SAGEVNGRHEY
>TRBJ1-2|TRBV6-5
ASIDRGRFYGYT
>TRBJ1-2|TRBV7-2
ASSYHRQGGRYGYT
>TRBJ1-2|TRBV7-9
ASSLPSGGATGYT
>TRBJ1-1|TRBV10-1
ASSENWGRAPEAF
>TRBJ2-5|TRBV7-2
ASSLAPASGGEETQY
>TRBJ2-5|TRBV28
ATHGDRTQETQY
>TRBJ1-5|TRBV5-1
ASSTGTDNQPQH
>TRBJ1-1|TRBV5-1
ASSSSDLRAEAF
>TRBJ1-1|TRBV29-1
SADRGSTEAF
>TRBJ1-3|TRBV6-1
ASSGGFQGSAIY
>TRBJ2-1|TRBV29-1
SAGGASGSSYNEQF